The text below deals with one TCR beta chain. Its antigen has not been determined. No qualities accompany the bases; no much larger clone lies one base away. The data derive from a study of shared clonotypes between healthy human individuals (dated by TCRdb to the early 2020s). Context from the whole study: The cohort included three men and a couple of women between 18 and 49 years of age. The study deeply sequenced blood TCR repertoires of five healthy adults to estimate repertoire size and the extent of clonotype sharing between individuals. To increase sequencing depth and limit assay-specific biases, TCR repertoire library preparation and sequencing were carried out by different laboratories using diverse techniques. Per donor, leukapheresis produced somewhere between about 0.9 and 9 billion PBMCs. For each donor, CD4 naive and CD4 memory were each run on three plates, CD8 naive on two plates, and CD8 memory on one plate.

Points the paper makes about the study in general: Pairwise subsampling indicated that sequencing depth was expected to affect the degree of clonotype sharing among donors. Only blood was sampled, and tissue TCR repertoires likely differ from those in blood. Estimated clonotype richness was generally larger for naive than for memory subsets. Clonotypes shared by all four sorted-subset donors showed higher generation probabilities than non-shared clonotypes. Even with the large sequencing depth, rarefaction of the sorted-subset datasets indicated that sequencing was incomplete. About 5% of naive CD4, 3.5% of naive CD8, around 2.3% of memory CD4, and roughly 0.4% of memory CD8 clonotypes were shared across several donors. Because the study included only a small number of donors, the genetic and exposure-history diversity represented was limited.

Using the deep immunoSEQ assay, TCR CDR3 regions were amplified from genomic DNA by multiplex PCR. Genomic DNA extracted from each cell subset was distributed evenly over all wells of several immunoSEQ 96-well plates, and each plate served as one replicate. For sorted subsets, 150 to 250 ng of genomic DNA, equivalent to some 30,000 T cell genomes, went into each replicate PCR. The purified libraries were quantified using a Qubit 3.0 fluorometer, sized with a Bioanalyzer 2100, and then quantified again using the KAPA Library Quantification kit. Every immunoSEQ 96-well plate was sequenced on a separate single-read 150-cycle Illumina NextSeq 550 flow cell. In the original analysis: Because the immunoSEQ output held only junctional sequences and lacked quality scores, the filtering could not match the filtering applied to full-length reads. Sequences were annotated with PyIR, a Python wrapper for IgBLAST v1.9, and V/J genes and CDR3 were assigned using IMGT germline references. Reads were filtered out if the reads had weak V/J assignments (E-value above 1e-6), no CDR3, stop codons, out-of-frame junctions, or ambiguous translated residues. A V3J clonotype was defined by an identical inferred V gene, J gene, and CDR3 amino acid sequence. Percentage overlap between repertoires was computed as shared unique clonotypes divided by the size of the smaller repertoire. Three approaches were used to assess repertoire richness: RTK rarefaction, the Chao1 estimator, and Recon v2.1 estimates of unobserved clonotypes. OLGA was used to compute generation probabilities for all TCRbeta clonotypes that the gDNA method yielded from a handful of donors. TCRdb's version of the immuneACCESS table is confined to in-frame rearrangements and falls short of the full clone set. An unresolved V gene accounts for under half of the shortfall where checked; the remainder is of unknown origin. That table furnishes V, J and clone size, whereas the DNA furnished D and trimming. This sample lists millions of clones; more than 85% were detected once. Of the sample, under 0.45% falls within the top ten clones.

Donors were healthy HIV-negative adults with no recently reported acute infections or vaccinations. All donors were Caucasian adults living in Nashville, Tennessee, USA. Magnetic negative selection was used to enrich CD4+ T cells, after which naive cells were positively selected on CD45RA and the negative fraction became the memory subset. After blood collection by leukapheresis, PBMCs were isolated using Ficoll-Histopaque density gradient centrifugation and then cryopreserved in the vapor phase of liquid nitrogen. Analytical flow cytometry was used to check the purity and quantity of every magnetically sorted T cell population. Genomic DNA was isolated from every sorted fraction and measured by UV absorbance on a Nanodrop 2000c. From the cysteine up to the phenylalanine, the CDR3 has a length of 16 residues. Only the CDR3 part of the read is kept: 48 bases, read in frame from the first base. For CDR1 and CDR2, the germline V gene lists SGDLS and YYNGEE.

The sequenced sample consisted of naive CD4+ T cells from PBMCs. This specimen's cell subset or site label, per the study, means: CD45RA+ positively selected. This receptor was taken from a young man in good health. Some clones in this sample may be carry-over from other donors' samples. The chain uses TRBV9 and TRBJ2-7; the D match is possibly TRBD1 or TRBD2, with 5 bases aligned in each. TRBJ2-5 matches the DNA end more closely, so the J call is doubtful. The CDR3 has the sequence CASSGRGTERPETQYF. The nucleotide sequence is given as TGTGCCAGCAGCGGTAGAGGGACGGAGAGACCAGAGACCCAGTACTTC.